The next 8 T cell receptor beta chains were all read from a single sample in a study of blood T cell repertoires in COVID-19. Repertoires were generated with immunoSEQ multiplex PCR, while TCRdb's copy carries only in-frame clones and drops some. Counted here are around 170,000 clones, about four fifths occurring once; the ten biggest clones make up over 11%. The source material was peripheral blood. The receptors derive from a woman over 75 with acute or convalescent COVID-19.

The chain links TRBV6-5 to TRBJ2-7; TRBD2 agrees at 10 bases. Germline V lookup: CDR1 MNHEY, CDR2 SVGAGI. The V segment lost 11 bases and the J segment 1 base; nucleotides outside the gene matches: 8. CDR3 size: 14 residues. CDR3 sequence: CASFGTSASYEQYF. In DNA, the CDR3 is TGTGCCTCTTTTGGGACTAGCGCTTCCTACGAGCAGTACTTC.

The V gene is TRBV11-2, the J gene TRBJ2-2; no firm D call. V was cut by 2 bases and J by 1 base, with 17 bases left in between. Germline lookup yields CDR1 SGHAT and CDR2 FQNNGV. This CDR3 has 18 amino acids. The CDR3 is CASSLLSLRRRNTGELFF. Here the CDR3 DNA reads TGTGCCAGCAGCTTACTTTCATTGCGGCGGAGGAACACCGGGGAGCTGTTTTTT.

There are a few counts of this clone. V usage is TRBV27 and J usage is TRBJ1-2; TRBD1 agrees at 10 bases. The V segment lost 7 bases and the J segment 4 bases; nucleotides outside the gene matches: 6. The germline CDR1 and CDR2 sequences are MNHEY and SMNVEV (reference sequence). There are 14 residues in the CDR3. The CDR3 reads CASKGTGEVYGYTF. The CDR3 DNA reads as TGTGCCAGCAAGGGGACAGGGGAGGTCTATGGCTACACCTTC.

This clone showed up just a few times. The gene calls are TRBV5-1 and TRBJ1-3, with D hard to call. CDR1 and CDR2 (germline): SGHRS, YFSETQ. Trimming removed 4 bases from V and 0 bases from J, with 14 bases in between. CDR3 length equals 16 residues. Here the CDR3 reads CASSLTSGSSGNTIYF. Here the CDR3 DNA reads TGCGCCAGCAGCCTTACGTCGGGTAGCTCTGGAAACACCATATATTTT.

CDR3 bases: TGTGCCAGCAGTTCAGGGACAGGGGTGATAGCTTTCTTT. Translation gives CASSSGTGVIAFF. The rearrangement uses TRBV28 and TRBJ1-1, with 10 nucleotides matching TRBD1. Per germline, CDR1 MDHEN and CDR2 SYDVKM. The CDR3 contains 13 residues. J lost 10 bases, V lost 4 bases, and 6 bases had no gene match.

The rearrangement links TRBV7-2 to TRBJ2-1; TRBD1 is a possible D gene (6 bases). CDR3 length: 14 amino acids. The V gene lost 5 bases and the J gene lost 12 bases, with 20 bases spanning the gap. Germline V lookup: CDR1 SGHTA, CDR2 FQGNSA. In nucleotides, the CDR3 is TGTGCCAGCAGCGGTGCCGGGACAAATGTAGGGCAGTTCTTC. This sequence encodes CASSGAGTNVGQFF.

The CDR3 nucleotides read TGTGCCAGCAGTTTATCCGCCGGCCAGGGCAATCAGCCCCAGCATTTT. Translated: CASSLSAGQGNQPQHF. V is TRBV28 and J is TRBJ1-5; D is ambiguous. V was cut by 1 base and J by 2 bases, with 12 bases left in between. Per germline, CDR1 MDHEN and CDR2 SYDVKM. The CDR3 extends over 16 amino acids. Looking up the rest from reference TRBV28 and TRBJ1-5 gives the full variable domain: DVKVTQSSRYLVKRTGEKVFLECVQDMDHENMFWYRQDPGLGLRLIYFSYDVKMKEKGDIPEGYSVSREKKERFSLILESASTNQTSMYLCASSLSAGQGNQPQHFGDGTRLSIL.

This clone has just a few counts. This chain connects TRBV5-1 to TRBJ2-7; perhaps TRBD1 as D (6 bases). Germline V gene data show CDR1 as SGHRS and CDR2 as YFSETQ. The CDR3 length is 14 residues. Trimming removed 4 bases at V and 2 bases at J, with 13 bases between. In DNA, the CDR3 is TGCGCCAGCAGCCCGGACAGTATTACCTACGAGCAGTACTTC. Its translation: CASSPDSITYEQYF.